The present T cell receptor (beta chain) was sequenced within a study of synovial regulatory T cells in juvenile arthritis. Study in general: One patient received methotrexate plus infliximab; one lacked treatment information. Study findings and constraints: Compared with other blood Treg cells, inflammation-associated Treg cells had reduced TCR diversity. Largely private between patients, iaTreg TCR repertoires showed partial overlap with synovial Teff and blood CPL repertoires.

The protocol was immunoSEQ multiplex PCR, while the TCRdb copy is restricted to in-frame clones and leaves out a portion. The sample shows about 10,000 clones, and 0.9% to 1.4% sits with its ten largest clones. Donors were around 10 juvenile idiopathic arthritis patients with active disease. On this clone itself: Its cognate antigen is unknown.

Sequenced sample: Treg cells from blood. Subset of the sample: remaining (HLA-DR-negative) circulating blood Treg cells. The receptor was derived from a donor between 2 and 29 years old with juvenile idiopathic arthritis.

CDR3 loop: CASSGRQGDGYTF. V and J are TRBV5-4 and TRBJ1-2; checking the TCRdb D call of TRBD1 is not possible without DNA. Germline V gene sequence: CDR1 SGHNT, CDR2 YYREEE (reference sequence). CDR3 length: 13 amino acids. There is no recorded DNA. The full variable domain, with the rest looked up from reference TRBV5-4 and TRBJ1-2, is ETGVTQSPTHLIKTRGQQVTLRCSSQSGHNTVSWYQQALGQGPQFIFQYYREEENGRGNFPPRFSGLQFPNYSSELNVNALELDDSALYLCASSGRQGDGYTFGSGTRLTVV.